This T cell receptor (beta chain) was retrieved from a study of CD8+ T cells in alopecia areata. Study details: Administration of oral tofacitinib to treated patients was at 5 to 10 mg twice daily.

Researchers gathered lesional scalp punch biopsies and peripheral blood from patients with alopecia areata. For this clone: No antigen is known for it. Other DNA sequences in the sample encode the same CDR3.

The germline V gene has CDR1 MNHEY and CDR2 SMNVEV (reference sequence). CDR3 length: 12 residues. V was pared by 3 bases and J by 9 bases, with 1 base of the junction left unmatched. Findings and limits, study-wide: Alopecia totalis/universalis scalp especially showed more expanded CD8+ clones than normal scalp.

Extraction and reverse transcription of RNA yielded cDNA as the sequencing template. Some clones are missing from TCRdb's copy, which holds only in-frame ones; the method was immunoSEQ multiplex PCR. This sample has approximately 150,000 clones, with around 86% found just once. V is TRBV27 and J is TRBJ2-1; 8 bases are shared with TRBD2. The starting material was CD8+ T cells sorted from blood, obtained at week 0. The receptor was isolated from a human donor with alopecia areata. The CDR3 loop reads CASSFAGGEQFF. DNA of the CDR3: TGTGCCAGCAGTTTCGCGGGAGGTGAGCAGTTCTTC.